The source of this T cell receptor (beta chain) is a study of response to subunit inactivated influenza vaccine. Study-level points and caveats: Authors suggested few new T cells are recruited by each seasonal influenza vaccination.

Of note for this clonotype: Its antigen is not known.

TCRdb passed the RT-PCR reads through MiXCR, listing each CDR3 protein once. The data show hundreds of thousands of distinct CDR3 sequences, with 10% to 15% seen just once and 13% held by the top ten. V lost 8 bases and J lost 4, with 14 bases in between. The CDR3 has 13 amino acids. The germline CDR1 and CDR2 sequences are MDHEN and SYDVKM. The rearrangement uses TRBV28 and TRBJ2-5; D may be TRBD2 (6 bases). Sequenced here: PBMCs from blood, sampled 40 to 50 days after vaccination. The clonotype comes from a man aged 50 to 59 who received an inactivated influenza vaccine. Here the CDR3 reads CASGGGKRETQYF. CDR3 DNA: TGTGCCAGCGGTGGAGGGAAGCGAGAGACCCAGTACTTC.